The present T cell receptor beta chain was sequenced within a study of TIL therapy for anti-PD-1-resistant metastatic lung cancer. Overall study: Tumor harvest preceded PD-1/PD-L1 blockade, followed by nivolumab treatment. Most patients had lung adenocarcinoma. Median patient age was approximately 58, ranging 38-75 years.

Time point indicated: pre-treatment sample, taken before nivolumab and TIL therapy. Unmatched junction bases numbered 10, after V lost 6 bases and J lost 5 bases. The CDR3 has 16 amino acids. The germline V gene has CDR1 MNHEY and CDR2 SMNVEV (reference sequence). The libraries were made with immunoSEQ v3. Libraries were sequenced to roughly 2 million read pairs (survey) or roughly 4.5-6 million (deep). TCRdb's table, derived via immunoSEQ multiplex PCR, lists solely in-frame clones and lacks some. The sample shows under 70,000 clones, roughly 87% of them seen only once. This clonotype was sampled from a person aged 25 to 79 with non-small cell lung cancer. The sequencing here drew on blood, taken at baseline. The chain is built from TRBV27 and TRBJ2-2; 9 nucleotides line up with TRBD1. DNA for the CDR3: TGTGCCAGCAGACAACCGGGACAGGGAATAACCGGGGAGCTGTTTTTT. It is translated as CASRQPGQGITGELFF.